One and the same sample provided the 9 T cell receptor beta chains below, sequenced in a study of T-cell memory formation after mild COVID-19. TCRdb passed the 5' RACE reads through MiXCR, listing each CDR3 protein once. The sample lists around 220,000 distinct CDR3 sequences, over 15% occurring once. Material: PBMCs or a T cell subset sorted from them (not recorded which). The receptors derive from a man aged 18 to 30 who had mild COVID-19 (a few samples of this study predate the infection). Cell type and time point are not known.

V usage is TRBV2 and J usage is TRBJ2-5, with 8 bases lining up with TRBD2. The V gene's germline CDR1 is SNHLY and CDR2 FYNNEI. V lost 3 bases, J lost 5 bases, and 2 bases stayed unmatched. This CDR3 comprises 13 residues. The CDR3 sequence is CASSDRGGETQYF. As DNA, the CDR3 is TGTGCCAGCAGTGATCGCGGGGGGGAGACCCAGTACTTC. The full variable domain, with the rest looked up from reference TRBV2 and TRBJ2-5, is EPEVTQTPSHQVTQMGQEVILRCVPISNHLYFYWYRQILGQKVEFLVSFYNNEISEKSEIFDDQFSVERPDGSNFTLKIRSTKLEDSAMYFCASSDRGGETQYFGPGTRLLVL.

This clonotype has a handful of counts. The J gene is TRBJ1-5, the V gene TRBV12-3 or TRBV12-4, with 8 positions matching TRBD1. The trim removed 6 bases at V and 2 bases at J, leaving 3 bases unmatched. The CDR3 is 14 amino acids. The CDR3 sequence is CASRGQVGNQPQHF. For the CDR3, the DNA is TGTGCCAGCAGGGGACAGGTTGGCAATCAGCCCCAGCATTTT.

This clonotype has more than one count but fewer than ten. The rearrangement joins TRBV5-8 to TRBJ1-1, with 8 bases fitting TRBD1. Germline V gene sequence: CDR1 SGHTS, CDR2 YDEGEE. Trimming cost V 0 bases and J 4 bases; bases outside gene matches: 2. The CDR3 runs to 14 residues. The CDR3 loop reads CASSLGQGSTEAFF. CDR3 sequence (DNA): TGTGCCAGCAGCTTGGGACAGGGGAGCACTGAAGCTTTCTTT. The complete variable domain, with remaining parts taken from reference TRBV5-8 and TRBJ1-1, reads EAGVTQSPTHLIKTRGQQATLRCSPISGHTSVYWYQQALGLGLQFLLWYDEGEERNRGNFPPRFSGRQFPNYSSELNVNALELEDSALYLCASSLGQGSTEAFFGQGTRLTVV.

The chain couples TRBV4-2 to TRBJ2-3; maybe TRBD2 (6 bases). CDR1 is LGHNA, CDR2 YNFKEQ, per germline. The ends were cut back, 1 base at V and 0 bases at J, with 8 bases in the middle. The CDR3 spans 15 residues. CDR3 loop: CASSQGAGSTDTQYF. The DNA for the CDR3 is TGTGCCAGCAGCCAAGGGGCGGGGAGCACAGATACGCAGTATTTT.

This clonotype was seen many times. This chain connects TRBV5-6 to TRBJ2-3; D unresolved. CDR1 and CDR2 (germline): SGHDT, YYEEEE. CDR3 size: 14 residues. V lost 4 bases and J lost 3, with 12 bases in between. The CDR3 sequence: CASSTRSVTDTQYF. In DNA form, the CDR3 reads TGTGCCAGCAGCACCCGGTCGGTGACAGATACGCAGTATTTT.

The sample holds a few counts of this clonotype. The chain combines TRBV12-3 or TRBV12-4 with TRBJ2-6, with D possibly being TRBD1 (6 bases). The CDR3 has 19 amino acids. Trimming removed 2 bases at V and 0 bases at J, with 17 bases between. CDR3 amino acids: CASSLRATGTLSGANVLTF. In nucleotides, the CDR3 is TGTGCCAGCAGTTTAAGGGCGACAGGCACCCTCTCTGGGGCCAACGTCCTGACTTTC.

The V and J genes are TRBV30 and TRBJ2-3; perhaps TRBD1 as D (6 bases). CDR1 is GTSNPN and CDR2 is SVGIG in the germline V gene (reference sequence). V was trimmed by 2 bases and J by 8 bases, leaving 8 bases between them. The length of the CDR3 is 11 residues. CDR3 sequence (DNA): TGTGCCTGGAGTACAGGGTTTACGCAGTATTTT. It yields the protein CAWSTGFTQYF.

Only a few counts were recorded for this clonotype. In nucleotides, the CDR3 is TGTGCCAGCCGGGGCAGGTTGGATTCACCCCTCCACTTT. Translating gives CASRGRLDSPLHF. V and J are TRBV7-6 and TRBJ1-6, with D perhaps TRBD1 (5 bases). The CDR3 totals 13 residues. Germline CDR1 SGHVS, CDR2 FNYEAQ. Trimming stripped 8 bases from V and 8 bases from J, with 13 bases between.

The genes are TRBV2 and TRBJ2-5; tentatively, D is TRBD2 (7 bases). The CDR3 contains 14 residues. With 4 bases removed from V and 5 bases from J, the gap between germline ends came to 14 bases. Germline loops: CDR1 SNHLY, CDR2 FYNNEI. The CDR3 region is CASSVEGGPETQYF. CDR3 DNA: TGTGCCAGCAGTGTCGAGGGGGGGCCGGAGACCCAGTACTTC. The full variable domain, rest sourced from reference TRBV2 and TRBJ2-5, is EPEVTQTPSHQVTQMGQEVILRCVPISNHLYFYWYRQILGQKVEFLVSFYNNEISEKSEIFDDQFSVERPDGSNFTLKIRSTKLEDSAMYFCASSVEGGPETQYFGPGTRLLVL.